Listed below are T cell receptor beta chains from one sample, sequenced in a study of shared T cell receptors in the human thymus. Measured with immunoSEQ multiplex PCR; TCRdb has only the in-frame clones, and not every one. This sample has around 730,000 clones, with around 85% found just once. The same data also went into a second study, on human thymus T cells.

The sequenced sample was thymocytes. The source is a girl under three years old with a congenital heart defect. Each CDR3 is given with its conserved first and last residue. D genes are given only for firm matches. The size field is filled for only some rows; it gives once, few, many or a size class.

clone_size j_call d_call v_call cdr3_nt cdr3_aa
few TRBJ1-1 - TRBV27 TGTGCCAGCAGTTTGAACGGCACTGAAGCTTTCTTT CASSLNGTEAFF
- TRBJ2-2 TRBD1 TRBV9 TGTGCCAGCAGCGTATTAGATGACAGGGCGAGCGCCGGGGAGCTGTTTTTT CASSVLDDRASAGELFF
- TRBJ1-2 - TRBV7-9 TGTGCCAGCAGCTTAATCCAGGGGTGGAACTATGGCTACACCTTC CASSLIQGWNYGYTF
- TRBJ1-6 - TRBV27 TGTGCCAGCAGTCCCCCAGGGGACTATAATTCACCCCTCCACTTT CASSPPGDYNSPLHF
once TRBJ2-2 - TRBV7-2 TGTGCCAGCAGCTTAGTGGGTAGGGCCAGGGACACCGGGGAGCTGTTTTTT CASSLVGRARDTGELFF
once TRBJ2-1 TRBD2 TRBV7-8 TGTGCCAGCAGCTTAGTTCGTAGCGGGGGTCCCCTCTCCTACAATGAGCAGTTCTTC CASSLVRSGGPLSYNEQFF
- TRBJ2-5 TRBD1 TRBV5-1 TGCGCCAGCAGCTCCCAACCCGGGACAGAAGAGACCCAGTACTTC CASSSQPGTEETQYF
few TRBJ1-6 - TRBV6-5 TGTGCCAGCAGTTTAACAGGGTACCTGTATTCACCCCTCCACTTT CASSLTGYLYSPLHF
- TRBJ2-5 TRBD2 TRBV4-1 TGCGCCAGCAGCCAAGTAACGACGCGGGGGGGACAAGAGACCCAGTACTTC CASSQVTTRGGQETQYF
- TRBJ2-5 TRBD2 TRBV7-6 TGTGCCAGCAGCTTAGAAAGCGGGGGCAACCAAGAGACCCAGTACTTC CASSLESGGNQETQYF
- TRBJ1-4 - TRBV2 TGTGCCAGCAAGGGGATATATGAAAAACTGTTTTTT CASKGIYEKLFF
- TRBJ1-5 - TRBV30 TGTGCCTGGAGTGCCACGACAGGACCTCCTAGCTATCAGCCCCAGCATTTT CAWSATTGPPSYQPQHF
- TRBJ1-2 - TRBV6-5 TGTGCCAGCAGGTCGTATAAGATAGCCTATGGCTACACCTTC CASRSYKIAYGYTF
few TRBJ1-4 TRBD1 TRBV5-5 TGTGCCAGCAGCGGACGGACAGGGGGAAAACTGTTTTTT CASSGRTGGKLFF
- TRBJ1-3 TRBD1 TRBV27 TGTGCCAGCAGTCCTACAGGGGTCTCTGGAAACACCATATATTTT CASSPTGVSGNTIYF
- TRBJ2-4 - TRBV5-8 TGTGCCAGCAGCTGGGGCAGACAAAACATTCAGTACTTC CASSWGRQNIQYF
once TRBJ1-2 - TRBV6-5 TGTGCCAGCAGTTACTTTAAGGGGTATGGCTACACCTTC CASSYFKGYGYTF
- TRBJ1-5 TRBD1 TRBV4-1 TGCGCCAGCAGCCAAGTAGGGACAGGGGGCTTAGATAGCAATCAGCCCCAGCATTTT CASSQVGTGGLDSNQPQHF
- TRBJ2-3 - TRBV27 TGTGCCAGCAACGACTTGACGAAACGCACAGATACGCAGTATTTT CASNDLTKRTDTQYF
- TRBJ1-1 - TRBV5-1 TGCGCCAGCAGCTTGGGGGGCACTGACACTGAAGCTTTCTTT CASSLGGTDTEAFF
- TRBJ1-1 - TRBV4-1 TGCGCCAGCAGGAGTTTTGGACTGGTGAACACTGAAGCTTTCTTT CASRSFGLVNTEAFF
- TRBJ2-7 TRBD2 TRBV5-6 TGTGCCAGCAGCTTGGTTAGGTCGGGACTACTGTCCAACGAGCAGTACTTC CASSLVRSGLLSNEQYF
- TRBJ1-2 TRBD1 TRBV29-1 TGCAGCGTTACAGGGGACTATGGCTACACCTTC CSVTGDYGYTF
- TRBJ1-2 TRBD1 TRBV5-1 TGCGCCAGCAGCTTCCCGGGGGACAGGGGGCTCTATGGCTACACCTTC CASSFPGDRGLYGYTF
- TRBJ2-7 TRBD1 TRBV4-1 TGCGCCAGCAGCCCCGACAACGGGACAGGGCCCGTCTCCTACGAGCAGTACTTC CASSPDNGTGPVSYEQYF
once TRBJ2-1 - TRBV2 TGTGCCAGAGGAGGAGGGAAAGAGCAGTTCTTC CARGGGKEQFF
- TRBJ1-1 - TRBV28 TGTGCCAGCAGTTTATGCCCCGGGCAGGGGTGCACTGAAGCTTTCTTT CASSLCPGQGCTEAFF
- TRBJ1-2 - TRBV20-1 TGCAGTGCTAGCGTTCCCTACACCTTC CSASVPYTF
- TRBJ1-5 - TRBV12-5 TGTGCTAGTGGTCTGACCCCGGGGGGGGCTGGTCAGCCCCAGCATTTT CASGLTPGGAGQPQHF
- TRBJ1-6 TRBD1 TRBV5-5 TGTGCCAGCAGCGGGGGACAGGGCCCTTACTCACCCCTCCACTTT CASSGGQGPYSPLHF
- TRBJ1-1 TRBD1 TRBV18 TGTGCCAGCTCACCGGAAGGACAGGGGTCGAACACTGAAGCTTTCTTT CASSPEGQGSNTEAFF
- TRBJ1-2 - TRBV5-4 TGTGCCAGCAGCTTGAAGGGAGTGAACTATGGCTACACCTTC CASSLKGVNYGYTF
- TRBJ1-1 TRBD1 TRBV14 TGTGCCAGCAGCCCACCCCGGACAGGGAACACTGAAGCTTTCTTT CASSPPRTGNTEAFF
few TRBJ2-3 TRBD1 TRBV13 TGTGCCAGCAGCCTAGGAGCGACAGGGGAAAATACGCAGTATTTT CASSLGATGENTQYF
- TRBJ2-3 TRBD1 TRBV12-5 TGTGCTAGTGGTTTGGTATTGATAGGACAGGGGAGGGGCACAGATACGCAGTATTTT CASGLVLIGQGRGTDTQYF
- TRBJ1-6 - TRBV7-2 TGTGCCAGCAGCTGGCTTCAATTCAACCTACAGGGATCGGGTTCACCCCTCCACTTT CASSWLQFNLQGSGSPLHF
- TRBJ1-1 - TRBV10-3 TGTGCCATCAGTGATTCGGAGGGCATGAACACTGAAGCTTTCTTT CAISDSEGMNTEAFF